This T cell receptor (beta chain) was sequenced for a study of cytomegalovirus exposure and HLA in healthy donors. Study results and limitations: After further analysis at a later stage, under 20,000 TCR beta sequences were associated with HLA alleles at 0.05 false discovery rate.

PCR employed 60 Vbeta and 13 Jbeta primers. Authors' data handling: Later work found 65 million to 85 million unique TCR beta chains, with roughly 11 million shared. This table comes from immunoSEQ multiplex PCR, and its TCRdb copy is limited to in-frame clones, with some not included. That table is the source of V, J and clone size, and D and trimming were worked out from the DNA. The sample yields 99,000 or so clones, roughly 80% seen once. A word on this clone: What it recognizes is unknown.

V lost 0 bases, J lost 2 bases, and 11 bases lay in between. Per germline, CDR1 LGHNA and CDR2 YSLEER. CDR3 length: 15 residues. These donors counted as nominally healthy when sampled, but unrecorded immune exposures were likely. This receptor was taken from a man aged 25 to 45 in good health and CMV-seropositive. The chain couples TRBV4-3 to TRBJ2-7; no clear D. The sequencing sample was made of PBMCs. Here the CDR3 reads CASSQDGAETYEQYF. As DNA, the CDR3 is TGCGCCAGCAGCCAAGATGGAGCAGAGACCTACGAGCAGTACTTC.